The 26 T cell receptor beta chains given below trace back to one sample, sequenced in a study of OX40 agonist ivuxolimab in advanced cancers. Generated by immunoSEQ multiplex PCR, the TCRdb table keeps only in-frame clones and is missing some. The sample consists of 40,000 to 60,000 clones, roughly 81% of them appearing once. The sample consisted of CD4+ or CD8+ T cells sorted from blood, taken in a trial of the OX40 agonist ivuxolimab. These receptors all come from an adult with an advanced solid tumor such as melanoma, head and neck, liver or kidney cancer.

CDR3 sequence reads: CASSPPTSFETQYF. The CDR3 DNA reads as TGTGCCAGCTCACCACCGACTAGCTTTGAGACCCAGTACTTC. J is TRBJ2-5 and V is TRBV18; TRBD2 aligns across 7 bases. V gave up 0 bases and J gave up 5 bases; unmatched junction bases: 3. Germline CDR1 is KGHSH and CDR2 is LQKENI. The CDR3 sequence is 14 residues long. Full variable domain (missing parts from reference TRBV18 and TRBJ2-5): NAGVMQNPRHLVRRRGQEARLRCSPMKGHSHVYWYRQLPEEGLKFMVYLQKENIIDESGMPKERFSAEFPKEGPSILRIQQVVRGDSAAYFCASSPPTSFETQYFGPGTRLLVL.

This clone appeared a single time. The chain couples TRBV6-1 to TRBJ2-3; no clear D gene. This CDR3 region has 13 residues. CDR1 MNHNS and CDR2 SASEGT come from the germline V gene. V shed 6 bases and J shed 2 bases, with 9 bases lying between them. The DNA of the CDR3 is TGTGCCAGCAGAAACCCTCCCACAGATACGCAGTATTTT. It specifies CASRNPPTDTQYF.

The chain is built from TRBV30 and TRBJ2-3, with 11 nucleotides matching TRBD1. V trimming: 2 bases; J trimming: 6 bases; junction bases outside the gene matches: 4. CDR1 and CDR2 from the germline V gene are GTSNPN and SVGIG (reference sequence). The CDR3 consists of 14 residues. The chain's CDR3 is CAWSRTGGGDTQYF. CDR3 sequence (DNA): TGTGCCTGGAGTCGGACAGGGGGCGGTGATACGCAGTATTTT.

This sequence joins TRBV30 and TRBJ2-5, with TRBD1 matching 8 bases. CDR3 size: 15 residues. CDR1 and CDR2 (germline): GTSNPN, SVGIG (reference sequence). The V and J ends lost 2 bases and 5 bases, in that order; junction bases with no gene match: 10. In DNA form, the CDR3 reads TGTGCCTGGAGTTTACACCAGGGGGCTGGGGAGACCCAGTACTTC. Protein product: CAWSLHQGAGETQYF.

In DNA form, the CDR3 reads TGTGCCAGTAGTATTGTCCCCTTCACTGAAGCTTTCTTT. Encoded protein: CASSIVPFTEAFF. V gene TRBV19 combines with J gene TRBJ1-1; D is unclear. V lost 3 bases, J lost 4 bases, and 9 bases lay in between. Germline V gives CDR1 LNHDA, CDR2 SQIVND (reference sequence). The CDR3 sequence is 13 residues long.

J is TRBJ1-5 and V is TRBV7-9; 7 bases align to TRBD1. V lost 5 bases and J lost 3; bases outside the gene matches: 4. Germline CDR1 is SEHNR and CDR2 is FQNEAQ (reference sequence). The CDR3 extends over 14 amino acids. The chain's CDR3 is CASSHRGDNQPQHF. DNA of the CDR3: TGTGCCAGCAGCCACAGGGGAGACAATCAGCCCCAGCATTTT.

This chain links TRBV5-1 with TRBJ2-7; 7 bases map to TRBD2. Losses at the gene ends were 1 base for V and 2 bases for J; bases not matched to a gene: 15. The CDR3 is made up of 18 amino acids. Germline CDR1 reads SGHRS; CDR2 reads YFSETQ. CDR3 in DNA: TGCGCCAGCAGCTTGAGGTCCCCGACTAGCCTACAGACCTACGAGCAGTACTTC. Translation: CASSLRSPTSLQTYEQYF.

This clone was detected only a few times. This rearrangement joins TRBV7-9 to TRBJ2-1; 9 bases map to TRBD1. Germline V CDR1 and CDR2: SEHNR, FQNEAQ (reference sequence). V gave up 8 bases and J gave up 8 bases; unmatched junction bases: 10. The CDR3 contains 14 residues. CDR3 sequence (DNA): TGTGCCAGCCATGGGACAGGGAGATGGGATGAGCAGTTCTTC. It yields the protein CASHGTGRWDEQFF. The variable domain in full, completed from reference TRBV7-9 and TRBJ2-1, reads DTGVSQNPRHKITKRGQNVTFRCDPISEHNRLYWYRQTLGQGPEFLTYFQNEAQLEKSRLLSDRFSAERPKGSFSTLEIQRTEQGDSAMYLCASHGTGRWDEQFFGPGTRLTVL.

The genes are TRBV2 and TRBJ2-7; TRBD1 agrees at 7 bases. The CDR3 has 13 amino acids. Trimming removed 4 bases from V and 2 bases from J; junction bases left unmatched: 2. Germline lookup yields CDR1 SNHLY and CDR2 FYNNEI. CDR3 region: CASSGQGTYEQYF. The CDR3 DNA sequence: TGTGCCAGCAGTGGACAGGGAACCTACGAGCAGTACTTC. The full variable domain, with the rest looked up from reference TRBV2 and TRBJ2-7, is EPEVTQTPSHQVTQMGQEVILRCVPISNHLYFYWYRQILGQKVEFLVSFYNNEISEKSEIFDDQFSVERPDGSNFTLKIRSTKLEDSAMYFCASSGQGTYEQYFGPGTRLTVT.

Comments on this clone: Without the conserved terminal phenylalanine or tryptophan, this CDR3 likely stems from a read error. The limits of the CDR3 on the DNA are not certain, so only TCRdb's listed CDR3 is given. The chain carries TRBV7-9 and TRBJ1-2; the table gives TRBD1 as D, unverified against the DNA. CDR1 is SEHNR and CDR2 is FQNEAQ in the germline V gene (reference sequence). The CDR3 numbers 17 amino acids, ends counted. The chain's CDR3 is CASSLAPPGQALVAPLI.

The rearrangement joins TRBV29-1 to TRBJ1-2; 9 bases are shared with TRBD1. Germline V gives CDR1 SQVTM, CDR2 ANQGSEA. Trimming took 5 bases from V and 2 from J; bases not matched to a gene: 3. The CDR3 has 13 amino acids. CDR3 DNA sequence: TGCAGCGTTTACAGGGGGCGGAACTATGGCTACACCTTC. Its protein is CSVYRGRNYGYTF.

This clone has just a few counts. The chain joins TRBV5-6 to TRBJ1-5; D remains unclear. Trimming stripped 5 bases from V and 3 bases from J, with 15 bases between. This CDR3 has 15 residues. Germline assignment: CDR1 SGHDT and CDR2 YYEEEE. This CDR3 reads CASSPAGGNNQPQHF. CDR3 DNA: TGTGCCAGCAGTCCGGCAGGTGGTAACAATCAGCCCCAGCATTTT.

The rearrangement joins TRBV5-1 to TRBJ1-1, with TRBD1 as a possible D gene (5 bases). V was clipped by 4 bases and J by 1 base, with 5 bases between them. This CDR3 comprises 12 residues. Per the germline V gene, CDR1 is SGHRS and CDR2 is YFSETQ. CDR3 bases: TGCGCCAGCAGCGGACAGAACACTGAAGCTTTCTTT. The encoded protein is CASSGQNTEAFF.

The rearrangement uses TRBV5-1 and TRBJ2-1; D not resolved. The ends were cut back, 7 bases at V and 5 bases at J, with 13 bases in the middle. Per the germline V gene, CDR1 is SGHRS and CDR2 is YFSETQ. The CDR3 runs 13 residues. This CDR3 reads CASSFAKNNEQFF. CDR3 nucleotide sequence: TGCGCCAGCTCATTTGCGAAAAACAATGAGCAGTTCTTC.

The chain recombines TRBV5-5 with TRBJ2-7, with unresolved D. The CDR3 spans 14 residues. Trimming left V 4 bases short and J 2 bases short, with 13 bases between. Germline V CDR1 and CDR2: SGHKS, YYEKEE (reference sequence). The chain's CDR3 is CASSQPGQAYEQYF. In nucleotides, the CDR3 is TGTGCCAGCAGCCAGCCCGGGCAAGCCTACGAGCAGTACTTC.

The rearrangement joins TRBV9 to TRBJ1-2; D is unresolved. V lost 0 bases to trimming and J lost 2 bases, with 8 bases between them. The CDR3 consists of 14 residues. Germline V gene data show CDR1 as SGDLS and CDR2 as YYNGEE. CDR3 amino acids: CASSVALSNYGYTF. CDR3 coding DNA: TGTGCCAGCAGCGTAGCTCTCTCGAACTATGGCTACACCTTC.

This clone was observed once. The chain links TRBV6-4 to TRBJ2-3; D perhaps matches TRBD2 (6 bases). V was clipped by 3 bases and J by 8 bases, with 15 bases between them. Germline V CDR1 and CDR2: MRHNA, SNTAGT. CDR3 length: 14 residues. The CDR3: CASSEASDGVTQYF. CDR3 nucleotide sequence: TGTGCCAGCAGTGAGGCTAGCGACGGGGTTACGCAGTATTTT.

The chain is built from TRBV27 and TRBJ2-4, with TRBD1 matching 8 bases. The CDR3 is 16 residues long. The ends lost 1 base at V and 6 bases at J; junction bases unmatched: 8. Germline V gene data show CDR1 as MNHEY and CDR2 as SMNVEV (reference sequence). The CDR3 loop is CASSLYGRGRGNIQYF. The CDR3 DNA is TGTGCCAGCAGTTTATACGGCAGGGGGCGAGGAAACATTCAGTACTTC.

This chain joins TRBV7-9 and TRBJ2-1; 7 nucleotides match TRBD1. Germline V gene data show CDR1 as SEHNR and CDR2 as FQNEAQ (reference sequence). Trimming cost V 2 bases and J 2 bases; bases outside gene matches: 3. The CDR3 contains 15 residues. The CDR3 region has the DNA TGTGCCAGCAGCTTAACACAGGGGACCTACAATGAGCAGTTCTTC. Protein sequence: CASSLTQGTYNEQFF. Full variable domain (outside the CDR3, taken from reference TRBV7-9 and TRBJ2-1): DTGVSQNPRHKITKRGQNVTFRCDPISEHNRLYWYRQTLGQGPEFLTYFQNEAQLEKSRLLSDRFSAERPKGSFSTLEIQRTEQGDSAMYLCASSLTQGTYNEQFFGPGTRLTVL.

The chain couples TRBV7-8 to TRBJ2-7, with unresolved D. With 5 bases removed from V and 5 bases from J, the gap between germline ends came to 22 bases. The CDR3 loop spans 16 amino acids. Germline V gene data show CDR1 as SGHVS and CDR2 as FQNEAQ. The CDR3 region is CASSPTPDHSQNEQYF. CDR3 sequence (DNA): TGTGCCAGCAGCCCCACCCCGGACCACAGTCAAAACGAGCAGTACTTC.

The chain joins TRBV2 to TRBJ2-2, with D uncertain. The CDR3 spans 13 residues. V lost 5 bases, J lost 3 bases, and 7 bases lay in between. The germline CDR1 and CDR2 sequences are SNHLY and FYNNEI. The CDR3 DNA reads as TGTGCCAGCAGTCAGACCGACACCGGGGAGCTGTTTTTT. This translates into CASSQTDTGELFF. The variable domain in full, completed from reference TRBV2 and TRBJ2-2, reads EPEVTQTPSHQVTQMGQEVILRCVPISNHLYFYWYRQILGQKVEFLVSFYNNEISEKSEIFDDQFSVERPDGSNFTLKIRSTKLEDSAMYFCASSQTDTGELFFGEGSRLTVL.

The chain couples TRBV5-8 to TRBJ1-2, with 9 bases matching TRBD1. Germline V gene sequence: CDR1 SGHTS, CDR2 YDEGEE. V dropped 3 bases and J dropped 12; count of bases not matched to a gene: 9. This CDR3 is built from 13 residues. In nucleotides, the CDR3 is TGTGCCAGCAGCTCGGGACAGGGAATAGTAGACACCTTC. This translates into CASSSGQGIVDTF.

The rearrangement links TRBV7-9 to TRBJ1-3, with D unresolved. CDR1 and CDR2 from the germline V gene are SEHNR and FQNEAQ (reference sequence). This CDR3 spans 14 amino acids. V lost 5 bases, J lost 0 bases, and 8 bases lay in between. CDR3 residues: CASSLLSSGNTIYF. In nucleotides, the CDR3 is TGTGCCAGCAGCCTTCTGAGCTCTGGAAACACCATATATTTT.

V gene TRBV6-5 combines with J gene TRBJ1-1; D ambiguous. This CDR3 has 12 residues. Germline V gene lookup returns CDR1 MNHEY and CDR2 SVGAGI. Trimming took 2 bases from V and 10 from J, leaving 11 bases between them. The CDR3 reads CASSYNLEGAFF. CDR3 DNA: TGTGCCAGCAGTTACAACCTGGAGGGAGCTTTCTTT.

The V gene is TRBV6-1, the J gene TRBJ2-1; TRBD1 matches at 10 bases. CDR3 size: 14 residues. Germline CDR1 is MNHNS and CDR2 is SASEGT. After removal of 6 bases from V and 7 bases from J, the junction contained 6 bases not matched to a gene. CDR3 in DNA: TGTGCCAGCAGGTCCGGGACAGGGGATAATGAGCAGTTCTTC. This encodes CASRSGTGDNEQFF.

J is TRBJ2-7 and V is TRBV7-9; 14 bases align to TRBD2. With V trimmed by 5 bases and J by 3 bases, 6 bases remained unmatched. This CDR3 region has 16 residues. From germline, CDR1 is SEHNR and CDR2 FQNEAQ (reference sequence). CDR3: CASSPGTSGRDYEQYF. CDR3 in DNA: TGTGCCAGCAGCCCCGGGACTAGCGGGAGAGACTACGAGCAGTACTTC.